This entry is about one T cell receptor (beta chain). The CDR3 runs 15 residues. Germline values: CDR1 MRHNA, CDR2 SNTAGT. Trimming cost V 6 bases and J 4 bases, with 18 bases left between them. Original analysis: Nucleated cell number was recorded as an estimate derived from reference gene primer amplification. Data came from immunoSEQ multiplex PCR; TCRdb stores just in-frame clones and leaves some out. For V, J and clone size, that table is used; D and trimming come from the DNA. This table holds 350,000 to 400,000 clones, roughly 90% found once. This entry is derived from a study of blood T cell repertoires in COVID-19.

The TCR sequence derives from a middle-aged woman who had been exposed to COVID-19. The chain uses TRBV6-4 and TRBJ1-1, with TRBD1 as a possible D gene (6 bases). The sample comprised PBMCs or T cells enriched from blood (not recorded which). The CDR3 spells CASSPNRGAGTEAFF. DNA for the CDR3: TGTGCCAGCAGCCCGAATCGGGGGGCGGGCACTGAAGCTTTCTTT.